The clone carrying this TCR beta chain was counted ten times or more. No antigen is known for it. The data stem from a study of T cells in Graves' hyperthyroidism and ophthalmopathy. Looking at the study overall: Once the initial diagnosis was made, peripheral blood was obtained before any treatment. Study conclusions and caveats: The blood repertoire included most of the expanded thyroid clonotypes above 0.001.

This CDR3 is built from 11 residues. Germline V gene lookup returns CDR1 MNHNS and CDR2 SASEGT. The V gene lost 6 bases and the J gene lost 2 bases, with 2 bases spanning the gap. From RNA transcripts, TCR beta CDR3 regions were amplified. The HTBI primer set served for first-round RT-PCR of the TCR CDR3. MiXCR, run by TCRdb on the multiplex PCR reads, gives a single entry per CDR3 protein. Among fewer than 650,000 distinct CDR3 sequences listed, 14% to 15% were seen once. The source of this sequence is a woman between 40 and 55 years old with Graves' ophthalmopathy. The V gene is TRBV6-1, the J gene TRBJ2-1; D ambiguous. Sequencing was carried out using blood. The CDR3 spells CASRTYNEQFF. Written as DNA, the CDR3 is TGTGCCAGCAGGACCTACAATGAGCAGTTCTTC.